These T cell receptor beta chains were read from a single sample in a study of beta chain features in type 1 diabetes. Some clones are missing from TCRdb's copy, which holds only in-frame ones; the method was immunoSEQ multiplex PCR. The data hold around 250,000 clones, with roughly 22% observed a single time. Specimen: naive CD4+ T cells from blood. The receptor source for this set is a woman aged 40 to 55 with type 1 diabetes. CDR3s include the opening cysteine and the closing phenylalanine or tryptophan. Fields, in order: D gene, J gene, V gene, clone size, CDR3 DNA, CDR3 protein. A D gene is named only where the DNA matches it firmly. The size entry is marked missing in some rows and otherwise reads once, few, many or a size class.

D: -; J: TRBJ2-7; V: TRBV5-6; size: -; DNA: TGTGCCAGCAGCTTCTGGCGGGTTGGGTACGAGCAGTACTTC; CDR3: CASSFWRVGYEQYF
D: TRBD2; J: TRBJ2-1; V: TRBV29-1; size: -; DNA: TGCAGCGTCCGCGGACTAGCGGGGGACAATGAGCAGTTCTTC; CDR3: CSVRGLAGDNEQFF
D: -; J: TRBJ2-7; V: TRBV29-1; size: -; DNA: TGCAGCGTTGAAGATAACAGTGCCTACGAGCAGTACTTC; CDR3: CSVEDNSAYEQYF
D: -; J: TRBJ1-1; V: TRBV11-2; size: -; DNA: TGTGCCAGCAGCTTAGAGGCGGGTCGGACTGAAGCTTTCTTT; CDR3: CASSLEAGRTEAFF
D: -; J: TRBJ2-1; V: TRBV7-8; size: -; DNA: TGTGCCAGCACCACAGGGTCCCGGCACAATGAGCAGTTCTTC; CDR3: CASTTGSRHNEQFF
D: -; J: TRBJ1-5; V: TRBV4-2; size: -; DNA: TGTGCCAGCAGCCAATCTAGAGATCAGCCCCAGCATTTT; CDR3: CASSQSRDQPQHF
D: -; J: TRBJ2-1; V: TRBV19; size: few; DNA: TGTGCCAGTAGTCGCGGGACAGCCTACAATGAGCAGTTCTTC; CDR3: CASSRGTAYNEQFF
D: -; J: TRBJ2-3; V: TRBV19; size: -; DNA: TGTGCCAGTAGTTTCTATGGGACTTTTACTCCGGATTTT; CDR3: CASSFYGTFTPDF
D: -; J: TRBJ1-2; V: TRBV30; size: -; DNA: TGTGCCTGGAGTGTACGTTCAAGGGGAAACTATGGCTACACCTTC; CDR3: CAWSVRSRGNYGYTF
D: TRBD1; J: TRBJ2-7; V: TRBV18; size: -; DNA: TGTGCCAGCTCACCACTGATTGGGACAGGGATCTACGAGCAGTACTTC; CDR3: CASSPLIGTGIYEQYF
D: -; J: TRBJ2-3; V: TRBV27; size: -; DNA: TGTGCCAGCAGATACTCGTGGGGGCGTGCAGATACGCAGTATTTT; CDR3: CASRYSWGRADTQYF
D: -; J: TRBJ2-5; V: TRBV20-1; size: -; DNA: TGCAGTGCTAGCGGTCCAGAGACCCAGTACTTC; CDR3: CSASGPETQYF
D: -; J: TRBJ1-2; V: TRBV9; size: few; DNA: TGTGCCAGCAGCGCCGGCGGGTCATATGGCTACACCTTC; CDR3: CASSAGGSYGYTF
D: TRBD1; J: TRBJ2-2; V: TRBV7-2; size: -; DNA: TGTGCCAGCAGCTTAGGTTTCAGGGGGCTCGGGGAGCTGTTTTTT; CDR3: CASSLGFRGLGELFF
D: -; J: TRBJ2-3; V: TRBV4-1; size: -; DNA: TGCGCCAGCAGCCAAGATAGGTGGGCAGGGGATACGCAGTATTTT; CDR3: CASSQDRWAGDTQYF
D: -; J: TRBJ1-1; V: TRBV29-1; size: -; DNA: TGCAGCGTGGACAGTATGAACACTGAAGCTTTCTTT; CDR3: CSVDSMNTEAFF
D: TRBD1; J: TRBJ2-3; V: TRBV2; size: -; DNA: TGTGCCAGCAGGACAGGGGAGGGCACAGATACGCAGTATTTT; CDR3: CASRTGEGTDTQYF